This T cell receptor beta chain was captured in a study of cytomegalovirus exposure and HLA in healthy donors. The overall study: In a previous analysis, 120 million or so unique TCR beta sequences were found from roughly 180 million T cells. General study points: Clonal expansion, a later analysis showed, was greater in HLA-associated TCR beta chains than in equally common others.

The CDR3 runs 14 residues. Germline V gene sequence: CDR1 SGHTA, CDR2 FQGTGA. V lost 2 bases to trimming and J lost 4 bases; unmatched junction nucleotides: 3. Regarding this clone: What it binds is unknown.

13 Jbeta primers and 60 Vbeta primers were used for the PCR. Libraries were prepared by immunoSEQ multiplex PCR; TCRdb keeps only in-frame clonotypes and omits some of them. This table has 170,000 or so clones, around 78% appearing once. V gene TRBV7-3 combines with J gene TRBJ2-5, with 8 positions matching TRBD2. The clonotype comes from a woman between 50 and 59 years old in good health and CMV-seropositive. The sequenced sample consisted of PBMCs. The CDR3 reads CASSLAGGAETQYF. The CDR3 region has the DNA TGTGCCAGCAGCTTAGCGGGAGGTGCAGAGACCCAGTACTTC.